This T cell receptor beta chain was profiled in a study of T cells in Graves' hyperthyroidism and ophthalmopathy (dated by TCRdb to the late 2010s). General notes on the study: Peripheral blood samples were taken at the time of initial diagnosis, prior to any treatment. The paper reports TCR Vbeta CDR3 sequencing of some 140 peripheral blood samples: around 45 ophthalmopathy, roughly 80 hyperthyroidism and 17 progressor patients. In addition, the study compared T-cell repertoires in thyroid tissue and in blood from several Graves' hyperthyroidism patients. The 85 to 100 discovery patients were divided at random into training and test sets in a 7:3 ratio. To identify TCR V-J signatures that set the groups apart, the researchers used a discovery cohort of about a hundred patients, made up of around 40 with Graves' ophthalmopathy and some 55 with stable Graves' hyperthyroidism. After sampling, hyperthyroidism patients received methimazole starting at 30 mg daily, and ophthalmopathy patients received high-dose intravenous methylprednisolone. Prospective prediction of ophthalmopathy was tested in an independent validation cohort consisting of 18 hyperthyroidism patients and 17 patients who later progressed to ophthalmopathy.

The study at large found these results: Most expanded thyroid clonotypes (frequency above 0.001) were also detected in blood, suggesting blood repertoires may reflect thyroid immune responses. A 13 V-J signature model separated ophthalmopathy from stable hyperthyroidism, with over 85% sensitivity and roughly 81% specificity in cross-validation and 80%/75% in testing. In validation, the model predicted progression to ophthalmopathy a median of about 6.8 months before onset, with approximately 68% sensitivity and about 75% specificity. Sample size was not statistically predetermined, and investigators were not blinded to group allocation.

In regard to this clonotype: Its antigen is unknown. No clone much larger than this one lies a single base away; base qualities are absent.

The CDR3 sequence holds 12 residues, the cysteine and phenylalanine included. The entry retains the CDR3 DNA only, 36 bases that are in frame from base 1. According to the germline V gene (reference sequence), CDR1 reads SEHNR and CDR2 reads FQNEAQ. The junction shows trimming of 4 bases on V and 7 bases on J, plus 10 bases between the germline ends. Ophthalmopathy patients had moderately to severely active disease, Clinical Activity Score of at least 3, NOSPECS grade of at least 4, and duration under 3 months. Any patient with an uncontrolled infection, another autoimmune disease, pregnancy or lactation was excluded. Diagnoses were based on clinical symptoms, serum thyroxine and TRAb, thyroid ultrasound and orbital computed tomography. Ficoll-Paque density gradient centrifugation was used to isolate PBMCs from approximately 10 ml of fresh peripheral blood. Trizol reagent was used to extract total RNA, and RNA quality was then checked on an Agilent 2100 Bioanalyzer.

The TCR beta CDR3 regions were amplified from the RNA transcripts. The first round of RT-PCR for the TCR CDR3 was performed with the HTBI primer set and the Qiagen OneStep RT-PCR kit. Libraries were constructed in a second round of multiplex PCR, after which size selection and purification were performed. Sequencing of the libraries was done on an Illumina HiSeq2000 using paired-end 100 bp reads. Under the source paper's analysis protocol: SOAPnuke was used to process the raw data, with reads discarded if the reads contained adapters or uncalled bases, had a mean Phred below 15, or lacked an exact constant-primer or identifier match. High-quality paired reads were merged using COPE v1.2.5, and each unique nucleotide sequence was defined as a clonotype. MiTCR v1.1 was used to align clonotypes to the IMGT TRBV, TRBD and TRBJ reference segments. Only V-J combinations with frequency above 0.0001, covering 98% to 99.2% of repertoires, were analysed. A TCS score was defined as the ratio of F50 (clonal expansion) to E x V (chaos), with BLOSUM62-based TCRdist applied between CDR3 peptides within each V-J. Welch's t-statistics and random forest reduced roughly 500 V-J features to 13, which were used in a naive Bayes classifier (R e1071). TCRdb reanalyzed the raw reads on its own, using fastp at Q25 for trimming and MiXCR for clone calling, and kept in-frame beta chains. Rows with one shared CDR3 protein collapse into an entry with the most common genes and DNA. The V and J calls and clone size are TCRdb's, not the authors'. Recorded for this sample are 560,000 or so distinct CDR3 sequences; just under 20% of them occurred a single time. The ten largest clones add up to approximately 50% of the sample.

The sample taken for sequencing was blood. The chain joins TRBV7-9 to TRBJ1-2; the D segment cannot be called with confidence. This receptor was identified in a man in his forties with Graves' ophthalmopathy. The CDR3 sequence is CASSSDSVGYTF. Here is the DNA: TGTGCCAGCAGCTCAGACTCTGTTGGCTACACCTTC.